A single sample gave rise to the 4 T cell receptor beta chains below, sequenced in a study of T cells in localized non-small cell lung cancer (dated by TCRdb to 2018 to 2020). Library creation used the immunoSEQ multiplex PCR assay. TCRdb re-hosts the immuneACCESS table, in-frame sequences only. Its copies lack some clones; in the studies checked, an unresolved V gene accounts for under half of them, and the cause for the rest is not known. This sample has around 41,000 clones in its table, and 75% to 90% of those were observed once. The ten largest clonotypes hold 5% to 7% of the sample. The sequences come from peripheral blood, collected before any cancer treatment. The origin of the receptors is a man aged 40-75 years with stage I lung adenocarcinoma.

This chain uses TRBV4-3 with TRBJ1-6, with TRBD1 as a possible D gene (6 bases). Germline loops: CDR1 LGHNA, CDR2 YSLEER. The CDR3 contains 15 residues. V lost 0 bases and J lost 7, with 10 bases in between. In DNA, the CDR3 is TGCGCCAGCAGCCAAGATGGGGACAACAATTCACCCCTCCACTTT. This translates into CASSQDGDNNSPLHF.

The chain employs TRBV28 and TRBJ2-7, with 14 bases fitting TRBD2. J was trimmed by 1 base and V by 6 bases; bases with no gene match: 8. The germline CDR1 and CDR2 sequences are MDHEN and SYDVKM. The CDR3 extends over 17 amino acids. The CDR3 loop reads CASSPTSGRARSYEQYF. As DNA, the CDR3 is TGTGCCAGCAGCCCGACTAGCGGGAGGGCCAGGTCCTACGAGCAGTACTTC.

The genes are TRBV11-2 and TRBJ2-5; D not resolved. Trimming removed 1 base at V and 4 bases at J, with 7 bases between. The CDR3 is made up of 13 amino acids. CDR1 and CDR2 (germline): SGHAT, FQNNGV. The CDR3 coding sequence is TGTGCCAGCAGCTTAGGTAGTCCAGAGACCCAGTACTTC. It specifies CASSLGSPETQYF. The full variable domain, completed using reference TRBV11-2 and TRBJ2-5, is EAGVAQSPRYKIIEKRQSVAFWCNPISGHATLYWYQQILGQGPKLLIQFQNNGVVDDSQLPKDRFSAERLKGVDSTLKIQPAKLEDSAVYLCASSLGSPETQYFGPGTRLLVL.

With respect to this clone: The germline gene is not matched at one end of the junction; a read error may be the cause. The sample carries other DNA sequences with the same CDR3. The V and J genes are TRBV28 and TRBJ1-1; D not certain. In germline, CDR1 is MDHEN, CDR2 SYDVKM. The CDR3 runs to 11 residues. CDR3 nucleotide sequence: TGTGCCAGCACCTTGAGACGAGCAGCTTTTTTT. This translates into CASTLRRAAFF.